The clone carrying this TCR beta chain was detected ten times or more. What it recognizes is unknown. A much larger clone differs from this one at a single base, so this may be a read error. The data belong to a study of blood T cells in healthy people across ages. General study findings and limits: CMV infection status of these donors was not known. Across the age range, TCR beta diversity per million T cells fell in a roughly linear way.

The CDR3 runs to 13 residues. CDR1 and CDR2 (germline): DFQATT, SNEGSKA (reference sequence). Those donating, healthy Caucasian individuals from Russia, were aged 6 to 90. A second roughly 6 to 11 cycle PCR used barcoded and J-beta primers. Each of the cDNA molecules was tagged by a template-switch adaptor with 12 random nucleotides. TCRdb passed the 5' RACE reads through MiXCR, listing each CDR3 protein once. The sample lists about 940,000 distinct CDR3 sequences, roughly 50% occurring once. This chain connects TRBV20-1 to TRBJ2-1; TRBD2 might be the D (5 bases). With the DNA end fitting TRBJ2-7 better, the J assignment may be wrong. Sequencing used blood. The source is a man aged 30-40 years in good health. CDR3 coding DNA: TGCAGTGCCCCGGGAAGCTCCTACAATGAGCAGTACTTC. Residues: CSAPGSSYNEQYF.